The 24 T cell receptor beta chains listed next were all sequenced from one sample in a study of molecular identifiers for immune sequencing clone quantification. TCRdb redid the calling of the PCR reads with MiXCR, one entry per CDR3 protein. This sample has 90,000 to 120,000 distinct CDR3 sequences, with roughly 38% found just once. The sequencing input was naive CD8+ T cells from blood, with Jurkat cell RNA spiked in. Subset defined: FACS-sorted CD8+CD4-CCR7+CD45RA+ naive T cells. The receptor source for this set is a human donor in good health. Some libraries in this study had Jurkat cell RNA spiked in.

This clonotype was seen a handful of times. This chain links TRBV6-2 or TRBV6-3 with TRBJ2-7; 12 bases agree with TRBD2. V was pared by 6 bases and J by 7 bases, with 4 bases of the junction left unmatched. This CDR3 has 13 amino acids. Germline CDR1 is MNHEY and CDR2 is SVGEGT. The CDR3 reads CASSRLAGDEQYF. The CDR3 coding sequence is TGTGCCAGCAGCCGACTAGCGGGAGATGAGCAGTACTTC.

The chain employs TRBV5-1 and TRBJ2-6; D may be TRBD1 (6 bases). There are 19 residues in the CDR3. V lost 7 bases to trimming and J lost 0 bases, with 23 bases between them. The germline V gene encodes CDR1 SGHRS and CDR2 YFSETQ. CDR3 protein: CASGSELGQRLSGANVLTF. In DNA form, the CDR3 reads TGCGCCAGCGGCTCCGAGCTCGGACAGAGACTCTCTGGGGCCAACGTCCTGACTTTC. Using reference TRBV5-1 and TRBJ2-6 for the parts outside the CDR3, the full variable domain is KAGVTQTPRYLIKTRGQQVTLSCSPISGHRSVSWYQQTPGQGLQFLFEYFSETQRNKGNFPGRFSGRQFSNSRSEMNVSTLELGDSALYLCASGSELGQRLSGANVLTFGAGSRLTVL.

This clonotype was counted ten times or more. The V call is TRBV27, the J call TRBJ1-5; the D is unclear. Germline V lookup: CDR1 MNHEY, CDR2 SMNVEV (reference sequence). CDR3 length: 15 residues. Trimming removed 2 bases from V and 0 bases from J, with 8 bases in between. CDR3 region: CASSLVQHSNQPQHF. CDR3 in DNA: TGTGCCAGCAGTTTAGTACAGCATAGCAATCAGCCCCAGCATTTT.

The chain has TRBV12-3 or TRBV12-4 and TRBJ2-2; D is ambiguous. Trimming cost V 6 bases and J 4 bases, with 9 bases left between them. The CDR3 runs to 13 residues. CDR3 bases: TGTGCCAGCAGCCCTGCCCCCACCGGGGAGCTGTTTTTT. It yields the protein CASSPAPTGELFF.

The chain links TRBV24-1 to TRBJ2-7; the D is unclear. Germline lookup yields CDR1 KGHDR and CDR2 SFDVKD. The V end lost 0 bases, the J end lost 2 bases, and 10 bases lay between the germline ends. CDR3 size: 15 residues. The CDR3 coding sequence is TGTGCCACCAGTGATTTGGCCAGGCCGACCTACGAGCAGTACTTC. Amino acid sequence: CATSDLARPTYEQYF.

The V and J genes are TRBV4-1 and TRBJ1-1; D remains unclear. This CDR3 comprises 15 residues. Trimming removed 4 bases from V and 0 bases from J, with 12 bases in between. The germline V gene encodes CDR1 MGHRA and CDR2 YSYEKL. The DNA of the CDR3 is TGCGCCAGCAGCCCATGGGGAGTCATGAACACTGAAGCTTTCTTT. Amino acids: CASSPWGVMNTEAFF.

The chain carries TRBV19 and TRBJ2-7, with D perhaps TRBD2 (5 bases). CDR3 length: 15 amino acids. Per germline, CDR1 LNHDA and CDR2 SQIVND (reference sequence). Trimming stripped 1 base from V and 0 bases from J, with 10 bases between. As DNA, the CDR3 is TGTGCCAGTAGTATAGGAGGCGGGCCCTCCTACGAGCAGTACTTC. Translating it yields CASSIGGGPSYEQYF.

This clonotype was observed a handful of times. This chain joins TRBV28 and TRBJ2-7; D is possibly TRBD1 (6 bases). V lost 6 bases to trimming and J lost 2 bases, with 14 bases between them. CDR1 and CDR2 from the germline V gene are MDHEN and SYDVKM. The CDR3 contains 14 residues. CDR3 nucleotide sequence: TGTGCCAGCAGACCTCAGGCAGGGGCCTACGAGCAGTACTTC. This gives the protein CASRPQAGAYEQYF.

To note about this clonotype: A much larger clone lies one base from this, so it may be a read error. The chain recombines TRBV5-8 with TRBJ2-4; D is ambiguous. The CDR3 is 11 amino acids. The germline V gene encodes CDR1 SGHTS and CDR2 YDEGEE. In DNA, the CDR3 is TGTGCCAGCAGCCCGGCCCACATTCGGTACTTC. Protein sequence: CASSPAHIRYF.

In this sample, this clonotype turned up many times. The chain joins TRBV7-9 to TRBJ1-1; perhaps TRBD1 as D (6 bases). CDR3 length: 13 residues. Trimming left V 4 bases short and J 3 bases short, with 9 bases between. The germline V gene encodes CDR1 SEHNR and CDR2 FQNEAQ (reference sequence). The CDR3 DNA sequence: TGTGCCAGCAGCTCAGGGGTTGACACTGAAGCTTTCTTT. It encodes CASSSGVDTEAFF.

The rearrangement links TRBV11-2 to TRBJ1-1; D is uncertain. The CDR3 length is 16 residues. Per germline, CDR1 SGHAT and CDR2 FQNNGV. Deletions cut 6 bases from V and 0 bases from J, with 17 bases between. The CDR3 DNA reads TGTGCCAGCAGACATACGGCCCAGCGCATGAACACTGAAGCTTTCTTT. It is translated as CASRHTAQRMNTEAFF.

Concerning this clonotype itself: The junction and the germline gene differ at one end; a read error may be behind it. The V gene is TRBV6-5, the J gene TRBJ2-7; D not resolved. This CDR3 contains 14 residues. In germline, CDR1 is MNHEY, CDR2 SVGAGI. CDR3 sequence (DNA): TGTGCCATCAGTCAGATAGCCGGTTACTACGAGCTGTACTTC. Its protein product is CAISQIAGYYELYF.

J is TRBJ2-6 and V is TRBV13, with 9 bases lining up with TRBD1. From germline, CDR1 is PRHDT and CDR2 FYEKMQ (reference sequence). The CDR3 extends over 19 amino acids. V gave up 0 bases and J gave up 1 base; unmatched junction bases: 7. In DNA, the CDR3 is TGTGCCAGCAGCTTAGGCCTTGGGACAGGGTCATCTGGGGCCAACGTCCTGACTTTC. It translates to CASSLGLGTGSSGANVLTF.

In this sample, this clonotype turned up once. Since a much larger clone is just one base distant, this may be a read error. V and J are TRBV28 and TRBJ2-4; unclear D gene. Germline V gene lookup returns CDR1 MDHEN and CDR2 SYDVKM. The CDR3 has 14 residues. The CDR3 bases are TGTGCCGTAGGATCGTACTCAGCCAATAACATTCAGTACTTC. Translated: CAVGSYSANNIQYF.

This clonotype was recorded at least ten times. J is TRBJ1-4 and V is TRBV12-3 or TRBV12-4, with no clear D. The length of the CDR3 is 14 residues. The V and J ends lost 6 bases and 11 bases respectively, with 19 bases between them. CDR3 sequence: CASSRRALMRKLFF. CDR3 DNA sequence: TGTGCCAGCAGCCGAAGGGCTCTAATGAGGAAACTGTTTTTT.

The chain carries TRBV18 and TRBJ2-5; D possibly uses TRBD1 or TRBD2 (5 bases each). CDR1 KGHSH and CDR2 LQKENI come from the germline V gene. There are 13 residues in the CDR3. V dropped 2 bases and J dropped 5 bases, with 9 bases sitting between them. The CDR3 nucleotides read TGTGCCAGCTCACCATGGGGGTCGGAGACCCAGTACTTC. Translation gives CASSPWGSETQYF.

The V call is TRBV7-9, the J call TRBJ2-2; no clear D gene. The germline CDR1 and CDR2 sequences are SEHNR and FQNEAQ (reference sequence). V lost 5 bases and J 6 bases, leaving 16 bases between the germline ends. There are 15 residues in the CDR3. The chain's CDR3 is CASSRVGVGPGELFF. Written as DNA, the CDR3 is TGTGCCAGCAGCCGCGTGGGTGTCGGGCCCGGGGAGCTGTTTTTT. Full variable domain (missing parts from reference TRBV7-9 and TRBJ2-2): DTGVSQNPRHKITKRGQNVTFRCDPISEHNRLYWYRQTLGQGPEFLTYFQNEAQLEKSRLLSDRFSAERPKGSFSTLEIQRTEQGDSAMYLCASSRVGVGPGELFFGEGSRLTVL.

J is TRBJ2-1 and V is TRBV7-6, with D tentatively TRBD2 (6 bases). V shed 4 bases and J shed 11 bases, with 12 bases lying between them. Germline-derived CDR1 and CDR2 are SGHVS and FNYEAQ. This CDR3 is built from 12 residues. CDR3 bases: TGTGCCAGCAGCTGGGAGGAGGATAAGCAGTTCTTC. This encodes CASSWEEDKQFF.

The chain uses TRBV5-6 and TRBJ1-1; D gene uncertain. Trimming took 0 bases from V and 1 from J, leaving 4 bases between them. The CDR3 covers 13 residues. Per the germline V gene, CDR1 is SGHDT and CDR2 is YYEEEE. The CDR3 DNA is TGTGCCAGCAGCTTGGGCGAGAACACTGAAGCTTTCTTT. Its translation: CASSLGENTEAFF.

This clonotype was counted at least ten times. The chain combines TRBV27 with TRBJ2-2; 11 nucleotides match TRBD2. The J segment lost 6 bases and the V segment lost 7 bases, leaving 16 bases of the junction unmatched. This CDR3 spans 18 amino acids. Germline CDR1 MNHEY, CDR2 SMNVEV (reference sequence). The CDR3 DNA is TGTGCCAGCACACATCCCGGGACTAGCGGTCCCTACGCCGGGGAGCTGTTTTTT. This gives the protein CASTHPGTSGPYAGELFF.

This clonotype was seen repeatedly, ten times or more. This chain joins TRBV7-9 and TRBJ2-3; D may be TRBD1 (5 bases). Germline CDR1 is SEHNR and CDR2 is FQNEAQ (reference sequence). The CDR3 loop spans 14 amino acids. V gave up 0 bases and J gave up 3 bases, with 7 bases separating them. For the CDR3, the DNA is TGTGCCAGCAGCTTAGCAGGGGCGACAGATACGCAGTATTTT. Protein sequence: CASSLAGATDTQYF. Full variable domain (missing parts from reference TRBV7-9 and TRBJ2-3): DTGVSQNPRHKITKRGQNVTFRCDPISEHNRLYWYRQTLGQGPEFLTYFQNEAQLEKSRLLSDRFSAERPKGSFSTLEIQRTEQGDSAMYLCASSLAGATDTQYFGPGTRLTVL.

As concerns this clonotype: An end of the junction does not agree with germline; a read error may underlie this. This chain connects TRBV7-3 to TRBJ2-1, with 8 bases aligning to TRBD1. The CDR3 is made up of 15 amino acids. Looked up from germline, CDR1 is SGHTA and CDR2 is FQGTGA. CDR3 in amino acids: CASSLAGGADNGQFF. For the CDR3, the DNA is TGTGCCAGCAGCTTAGCAGGGGGCGCGGACAATGGGCAGTTCTTC. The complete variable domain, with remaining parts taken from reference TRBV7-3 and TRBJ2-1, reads GAGVSQTPSNKVTEKGKYVELRCDPISGHTALYWYRQSLGQGPEFLIYFQGTGAADDSGLPNDRFFAVRPEGSVSTLKIQRTERGDSAVYLCASSLAGGADNGQFFGPGTRLTVL.

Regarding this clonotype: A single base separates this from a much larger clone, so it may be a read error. The CDR3 protein is CASSSRGPYEQNF. The CDR3 bases are TGTGCCAGCAGCTCCAGAGGGCCCTACGAGCAGAACTTC. The rearrangement links TRBV28 to TRBJ2-7; tentatively, D is TRBD2 (5 bases). Per the germline V gene, CDR1 is MDHEN and CDR2 is SYDVKM. The CDR3 extends over 13 amino acids.

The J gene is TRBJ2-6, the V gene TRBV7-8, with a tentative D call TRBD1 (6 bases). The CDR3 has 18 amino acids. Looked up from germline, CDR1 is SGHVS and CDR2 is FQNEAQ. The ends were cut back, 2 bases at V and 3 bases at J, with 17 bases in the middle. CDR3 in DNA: TGTGCCAGCAGCTTAATCCCCTATTACAGGGATGGGGCCAACGTCCTGACTTTC. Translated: CASSLIPYYRDGANVLTF.